This T cell receptor beta chain was identified in a study of shared clonotypes between healthy human individuals. TCRdb's copy holds only in-frame clones and misses some; the assay was immunoSEQ multiplex PCR. Of about 1.4 million clones in the sample, over 95% were seen once. This clone has more than one count but fewer than ten. The target antigen is unknown. General observations from the study: The study sampled only blood, and tissue repertoires likely differ. A handful of donors showed sharing of approximately 5% of naive CD4 clonotypes. Naive subsets, compared against memory subsets, generally had larger estimated richness values. Sequencing depth was expected to influence donor clonotype sharing.

The specimen was naive CD4+ T cells sorted from blood. Sample subset: CD45RA+ positively selected. The receptor's source is a man in his thirties or forties in good health.

The CDR3 spells CSVVEGLNQPQHF. CDR3 coding DNA: TGCAGCGTTGTTGAGGGGCTGAATCAGCCCCAGCATTTT. This chain uses TRBV29-1 with TRBJ1-5; D might be TRBD1 (5 bases). The germline V and J ends were trimmed by 4 bases and 4 bases, with 11 bases remaining between them. CDR1 SQVTM and CDR2 ANQGSEA come from the germline V gene. This CDR3 has 13 residues.